A selection of T cell receptor beta chains follows, all from one sample in a study of OX40 agonist ivuxolimab in advanced cancers. Method: immunoSEQ multiplex PCR; TCRdb's copy keeps in-frame clones and lacks some. The sample holds 22,000 or so clones, approximately 91% seen once. Sample: CD4+ or CD8+ T cells sorted from blood, taken in a trial of the OX40 agonist ivuxolimab. The receptors here all came from an adult with an advanced solid tumor such as melanoma, head and neck, liver or kidney cancer. Each CDR3 is given with its conserved first and last residue. A D gene is named only where the DNA matches it firmly. The listing skips clone size in some rows; elsewhere it reads once, few, many or a size class.

TRBD1,.,14,TRBJ1-2,TRBV6-6,CASPPGQGNYGYTF,TGTGCCAGCCCCCCGGGACAGGGAAACTATGGCTACACCTTC
.,.,16,TRBJ2-3,TRBV6-6,CASSYSERRGMDTQYF,TGTGCCAGCAGTTACTCCGAGCGGAGGGGAATGGATACGCAGTATTTT
.,.,19,TRBJ1-6,TRBV5-4,CASSPGGPTELSYNSPLHF,TGTGCCAGCAGCCCGGGGGGGCCGACGGAACTCTCCTATAATTCACCCCTCCACTTT
TRBD1,.,13,TRBJ1-2,TRBV9,CASSVGQYYGYTF,TGTGCCAGCAGCGTGGGACAGTACTATGGCTACACCTTC
.,once,13,TRBJ2-7,TRBV27,CASGQAEVYEQYF,TGTGCCAGCGGGCAGGCCGAGGTTTACGAGCAGTACTTC
.,once,17,TRBJ1-2,TRBV4-1,CASTPGLPRKLGYGYTF,TGCGCCAGCACGCCGGGACTGCCCCGAAAACTTGGCTATGGCTACACCTTC
TRBD1,.,14,TRBJ2-7,TRBV4-1,CASSQVQGAYEQYF,TGCGCCAGCAGCCAAGTCCAGGGGGCCTACGAGCAGTACTTC
.,.,13,TRBJ2-7,TRBV15,CATSPRDSYEQYF,TGTGCCACCAGCCCCCGGGACTCCTACGAGCAGTACTTC
TRBD2,.,15,TRBJ2-1,TRBV27,CASSLKGLAHNEQFF,TGTGCCAGCAGTTTGAAGGGACTAGCGCACAATGAGCAGTTCTTC
.,.,14,TRBJ2-1,TRBV6-5,CASSAPTKWNEQFF,TGTGCCAGCAGTGCCCCGACTAAATGGAATGAGCAGTTCTTC
TRBD1,once,15,TRBJ1-2,TRBV4-1,CASSQDGSGQGDYTF,TGCGCCAGCAGCCAAGACGGCTCGGGACAGGGGGACTACACCTTC
.,.,11,TRBJ1-1,TRBV7-2,CASSSRGGAFF,TGTGCCAGCAGCAGCCGGGGGGGAGCTTTCTTT
.,.,16,TRBJ2-7,TRBV27,CASSLQHTSPHYEQYF,TGTGCCAGCAGTCTCCAACATACCTCCCCCCACTACGAGCAGTACTTC
.,.,15,TRBJ1-4,TRBV30,CAWSVSLTPNEKLFF,TGTGCCTGGAGTGTTAGCCTGACCCCGAATGAAAAACTGTTTTTT
TRBD2,.,15,TRBJ2-7,TRBV28,CASSFPLAGGYEQYF,TGTGCCAGCAGTTTCCCTCTAGCGGGGGGGTACGAGCAGTACTTC
TRBD2,.,16,TRBJ2-3,TRBV18,CASSPLSGSRSDTQYF,TGTGCCAGCTCGCCTCTCAGCGGGAGTAGGTCAGATACGCAGTATTTT
.,once,13,TRBJ2-5,TRBV5-1,CASSLRGKETQYF,TGCGCCAGCAGCTTGCGGGGTAAAGAGACCCAGTACTTC
.,.,12,TRBJ2-1,TRBV7-2,CASTTYGLEQFF,TGTGCCAGCACCACATACGGGCTTGAGCAGTTCTTC
.,.,15,TRBJ1-6,TRBV27,CASRKAGPLDPPLHF,TGTGCCAGCAGAAAAGCAGGGCCCCTCGACCCACCCCTCCACTTT
TRBD1,.,15,TRBJ2-7,TRBV11-2,CASSPGQGLSYEQYF,TGTGCCAGCAGCCCTGGACAGGGTCTCTCCTACGAGCAGTACTTC
TRBD1,.,14,TRBJ1-5,TRBV15,CATSTGQGNQPQHF,TGTGCCACCAGCACCGGACAGGGCAATCAGCCCCAGCATTTT
.,.,12,TRBJ1-6,TRBV7-9,CASRQGNSPLHF,TGTGCCAGCAGACAGGGTAATTCACCCCTCCACTTT
TRBD1,.,14,TRBJ2-3,TRBV5-4,CASSSLTGPDTQYF,TGTGCCAGCAGCTCCCTGACAGGGCCAGATACGCAGTATTTT
.,.,15,TRBJ2-3,TRBV25-1,CASSEWGGSADTQYF,TGTGCCAGCAGTGAATGGGGGGGCTCCGCAGATACGCAGTATTTT
TRBD1,.,16,TRBJ1-1,TRBV9,CASSVASGQGGTEAFF,TGTGCCAGCAGCGTAGCTTCGGGACAGGGGGGCACTGAAGCTTTCTTT
TRBD2,.,16,TRBJ2-1,TRBV4-1,CASSQEVGLAGNEQFF,TGCGCCAGCAGCCAAGAGGTGGGACTAGCGGGAAATGAGCAGTTCTTC
.,.,13,TRBJ2-7,TRBV4-3,CASSSWLGYEQYF,TGCGCCAGCAGCAGTTGGTTGGGCTACGAGCAGTACTTC
TRBD1,.,18,TRBJ2-3,TRBV9,CASSVWDSLRSRTDTQYF,TGTGCCAGCAGCGTGTGGGACAGTCTGAGGTCTCGCACAGATACGCAGTATTTT
.,.,18,TRBJ2-7,TRBV7-8,CASSGTNVFRETPYEQYF,TGTGCCAGCAGCGGCACCAACGTTTTCCGGGAAACCCCCTACGAGCAGTACTTC
TRBD2,.,16,TRBJ2-1,TRBV25-1,CASSEGTSGNYNEQFF,TGTGCCAGCAGTGAAGGGACTAGCGGGAACTACAATGAGCAGTTCTTC
.,once,16,TRBJ1-5,TRBV15,CATSRDRGGAVSPQHF,TGTGCCACCAGCAGAGATCGAGGGGGAGCGGTCAGCCCCCAGCATTTT
.,.,13,TRBJ2-5,TRBV13,CASSPGPWQTQYF,TGTGCCAGCAGCCCCGGGCCCTGGCAGACCCAGTACTTC
.,.,12,TRBJ1-1,TRBV18,CASSLRYTEAFF,TGTGCCAGCTCCTTACGCTACACTGAAGCTTTCTTT
.,.,14,TRBJ2-7,TRBV7-8,CASTTSPSSYEQYF,TGTGCCAGCACGACCAGCCCAAGCTCCTACGAGCAGTACTTC
TRBD2,.,17,TRBJ2-1,TRBV2,CASSEALLREGPHEQFF,TGTGCCAGCAGTGAAGCGCTTCTGCGGGAGGGCCCTCATGAGCAGTTCTTC
TRBD2,.,17,TRBJ2-1,TRBV19,CASSIPFRGREGNEQFF,TGTGCCAGTAGTATCCCATTTCGCGGGAGAGAGGGCAATGAGCAGTTCTTC
.,once,13,TRBJ1-1,TRBV7-6,CASSLWDFTEAFF,TGTGCCAGCAGCCTATGGGATTTCACTGAAGCTTTCTTT
.,.,13,TRBJ2-7,TRBV7-6,CASSPTEGGEQYF,TGTGCCAGCAGCCCTACGGAAGGGGGCGAGCAGTACTTC
.,once,12,TRBJ2-7,TRBV27,CASSRDSYEQYF,TGTGCCAGCAGCCGAGACAGCTACGAGCAGTACTTC
.,once,14,TRBJ1-1,TRBV27,CASSALIWNTEAFF,TGTGCCAGCAGCGCCTTGATATGGAACACTGAAGCTTTCTTT